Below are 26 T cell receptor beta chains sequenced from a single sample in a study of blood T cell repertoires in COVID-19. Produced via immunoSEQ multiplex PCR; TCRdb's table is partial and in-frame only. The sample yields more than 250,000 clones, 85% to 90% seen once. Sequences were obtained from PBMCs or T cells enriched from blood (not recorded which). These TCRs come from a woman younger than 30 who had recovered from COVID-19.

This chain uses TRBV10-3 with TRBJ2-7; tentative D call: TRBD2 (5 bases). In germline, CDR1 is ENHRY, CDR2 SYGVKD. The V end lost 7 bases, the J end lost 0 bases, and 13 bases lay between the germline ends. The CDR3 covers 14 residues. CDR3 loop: CAIKSGPRSYEQYF. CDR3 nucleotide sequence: TGTGCCATCAAGAGCGGTCCTCGCTCCTACGAGCAGTACTTC.

As DNA, the CDR3 is TGTGCCAGCAGCCAATCCCTACACAGGGGTCCAGCCAAAAACATTCAGTACTTC. This translates into CASSQSLHRGPAKNIQYF. The chain has TRBV7-8 and TRBJ2-4; 7 bases are a match to TRBD1. CDR1 and CDR2 from the germline V gene are SGHVS and FQNEAQ. The CDR3 is 18 residues long. Unmatched junction bases numbered 13, after V lost 5 bases and J lost 0 bases.

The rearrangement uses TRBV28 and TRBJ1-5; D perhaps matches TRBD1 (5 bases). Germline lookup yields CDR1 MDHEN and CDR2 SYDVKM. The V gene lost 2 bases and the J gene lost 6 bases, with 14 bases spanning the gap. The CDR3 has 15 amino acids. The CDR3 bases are TGTGCCAGCAGTTTAAGCAGGGACTTAGGTCAGCCCCAGCATTTT. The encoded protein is CASSLSRDLGQPQHF.

CDR3 nucleotide sequence: TGTGCCAGTAGCACCTTGGACAGGGTGGGGAACACTGAAGCTTTCTTT. Encoded protein: CASSTLDRVGNTEAFF. J is TRBJ1-1 and V is TRBV19, with 8 nucleotides matching TRBD1. CDR1 and CDR2 (germline): LNHDA, SQIVND (reference sequence). The CDR3 has 16 amino acids. Germline trimming cut 6 bases from V and 1 base from J; bases unmatched to any gene: 10.

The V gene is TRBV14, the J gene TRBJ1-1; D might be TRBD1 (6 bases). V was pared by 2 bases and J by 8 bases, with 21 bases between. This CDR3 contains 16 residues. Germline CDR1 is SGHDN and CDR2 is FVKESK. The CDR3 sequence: CASSQYRDIWGVEAFF. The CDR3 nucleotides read TGTGCCAGCAGCCAATACCGGGACATCTGGGGTGTCGAAGCTTTCTTT. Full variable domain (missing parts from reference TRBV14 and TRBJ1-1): EAGVTQFPSHSVIEKGQTVTLRCDPISGHDNLYWYRRVMGKEIKFLLHFVKESKQDESGMPNNRFLAERTGGTYSTLKVQPAELEDSGVYFCASSQYRDIWGVEAFFGQGTRLTVV.

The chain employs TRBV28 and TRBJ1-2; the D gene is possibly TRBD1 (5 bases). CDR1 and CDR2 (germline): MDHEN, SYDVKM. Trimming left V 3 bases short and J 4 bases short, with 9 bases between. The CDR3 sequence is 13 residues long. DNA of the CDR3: TGTGCCAGCAGTTTCCAGGGTCCCTATGGCTACACCTTC. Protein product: CASSFQGPYGYTF.

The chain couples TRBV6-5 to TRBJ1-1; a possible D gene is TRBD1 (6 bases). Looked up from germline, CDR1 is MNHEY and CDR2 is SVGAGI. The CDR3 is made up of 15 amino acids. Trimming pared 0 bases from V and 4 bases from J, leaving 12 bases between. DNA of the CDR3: TGTGCCAGCAGTTACTCAGAGGGGGATAGCACTGAAGCTTTCTTT. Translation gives CASSYSEGDSTEAFF.

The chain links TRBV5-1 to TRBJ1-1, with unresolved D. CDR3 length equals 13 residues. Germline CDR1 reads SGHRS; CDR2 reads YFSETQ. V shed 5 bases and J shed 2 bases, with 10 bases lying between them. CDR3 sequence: CASRAGVNTEAFF. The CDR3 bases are TGCGCCAGCAGGGCAGGCGTTAACACTGAAGCTTTCTTT. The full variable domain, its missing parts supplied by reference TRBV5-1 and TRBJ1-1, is KAGVTQTPRYLIKTRGQQVTLSCSPISGHRSVSWYQQTPGQGLQFLFEYFSETQRNKGNFPGRFSGRQFSNSRSEMNVSTLELGDSALYLCASRAGVNTEAFFGQGTRLTVV.

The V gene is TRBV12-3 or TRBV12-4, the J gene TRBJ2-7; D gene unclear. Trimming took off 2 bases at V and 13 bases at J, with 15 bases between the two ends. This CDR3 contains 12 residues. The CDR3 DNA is TGTGCCAGCAGTTTAATTCCCATGCAGATTTACTTC. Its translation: CASSLIPMQIYF.

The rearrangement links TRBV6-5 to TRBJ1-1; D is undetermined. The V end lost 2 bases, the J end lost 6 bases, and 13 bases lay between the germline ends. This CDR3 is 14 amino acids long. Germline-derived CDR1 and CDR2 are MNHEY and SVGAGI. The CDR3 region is CASSYPEGISEAFF. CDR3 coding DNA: TGTGCCAGCAGTTACCCAGAGGGCATCTCTGAAGCTTTCTTT.

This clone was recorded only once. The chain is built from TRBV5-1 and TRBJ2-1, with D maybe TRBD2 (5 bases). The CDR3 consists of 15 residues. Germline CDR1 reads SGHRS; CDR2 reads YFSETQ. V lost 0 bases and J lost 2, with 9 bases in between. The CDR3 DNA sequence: TGCGCCAGCAGCTTGGGGGAGCTCCCCTACAATGAGCAGTTCTTC. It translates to CASSLGELPYNEQFF. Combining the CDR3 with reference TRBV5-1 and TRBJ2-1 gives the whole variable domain KAGVTQTPRYLIKTRGQQVTLSCSPISGHRSVSWYQQTPGQGLQFLFEYFSETQRNKGNFPGRFSGRQFSNSRSEMNVSTLELGDSALYLCASSLGELPYNEQFFGPGTRLTVL.

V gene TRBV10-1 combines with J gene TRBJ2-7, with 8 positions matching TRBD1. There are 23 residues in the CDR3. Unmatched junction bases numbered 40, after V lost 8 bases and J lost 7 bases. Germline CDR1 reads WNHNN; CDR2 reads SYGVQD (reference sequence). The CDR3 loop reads CASSERFSLSQHLSNQGAGEQYF. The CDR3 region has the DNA TGCGCCAGCTCCGAGCGTTTCTCGCTCTCTCAGCATTTGAGTAACCAGGGGGCAGGAGAGCAGTACTTC.

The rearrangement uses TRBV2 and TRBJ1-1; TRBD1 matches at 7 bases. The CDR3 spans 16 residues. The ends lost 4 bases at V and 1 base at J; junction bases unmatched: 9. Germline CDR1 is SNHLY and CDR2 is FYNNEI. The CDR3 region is CASSAQGINTNTEAFF. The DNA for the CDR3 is TGTGCCAGCAGTGCACAGGGGATTAATACGAACACTGAAGCTTTCTTT.

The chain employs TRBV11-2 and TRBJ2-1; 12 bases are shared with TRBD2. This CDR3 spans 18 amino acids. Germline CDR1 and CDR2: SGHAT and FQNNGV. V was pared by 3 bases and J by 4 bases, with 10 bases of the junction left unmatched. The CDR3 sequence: CASSFRLAGVGGYNEQFF. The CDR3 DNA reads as TGTGCCAGCAGCTTTAGACTAGCGGGAGTGGGGGGATACAATGAGCAGTTCTTC.

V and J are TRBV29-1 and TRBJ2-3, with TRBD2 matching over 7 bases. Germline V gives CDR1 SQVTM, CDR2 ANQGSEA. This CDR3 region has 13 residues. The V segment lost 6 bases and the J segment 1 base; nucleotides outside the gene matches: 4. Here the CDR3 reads CSVTGGRTDTQYF. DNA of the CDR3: TGCAGCGTGACGGGGGGACGCACAGATACGCAGTATTTT.

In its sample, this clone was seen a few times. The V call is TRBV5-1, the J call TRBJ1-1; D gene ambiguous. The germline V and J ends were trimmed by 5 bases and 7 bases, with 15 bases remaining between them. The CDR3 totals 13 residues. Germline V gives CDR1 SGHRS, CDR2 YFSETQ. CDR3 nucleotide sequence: TGCGCCAGCAGACTAGGTAGAAAGGGTGAAGCTTTCTTT. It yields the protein CASRLGRKGEAFF. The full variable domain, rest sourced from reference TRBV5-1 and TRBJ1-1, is KAGVTQTPRYLIKTRGQQVTLSCSPISGHRSVSWYQQTPGQGLQFLFEYFSETQRNKGNFPGRFSGRQFSNSRSEMNVSTLELGDSALYLCASRLGRKGEAFFGQGTRLTVV.

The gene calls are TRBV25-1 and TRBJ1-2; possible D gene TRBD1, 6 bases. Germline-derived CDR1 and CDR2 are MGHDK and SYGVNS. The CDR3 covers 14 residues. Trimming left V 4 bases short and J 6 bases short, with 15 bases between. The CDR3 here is CASSGPDSWNGYTF. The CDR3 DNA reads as TGTGCCAGCAGTGGTCCGGACAGCTGGAATGGCTACACCTTC.

The chain's CDR3 is CATSRGALTGELFF. CDR3 sequence (DNA): TGTGCCACCAGTCGGGGGGCCCTCACCGGGGAGCTGTTTTTT. The gene calls are TRBV24-1 and TRBJ2-2; D is perhaps TRBD2 (7 bases). Trimming took off 6 bases at V and 4 bases at J, with 11 bases between the two ends. Per the germline V gene, CDR1 is KGHDR and CDR2 is SFDVKD. The length of the CDR3 is 14 residues.

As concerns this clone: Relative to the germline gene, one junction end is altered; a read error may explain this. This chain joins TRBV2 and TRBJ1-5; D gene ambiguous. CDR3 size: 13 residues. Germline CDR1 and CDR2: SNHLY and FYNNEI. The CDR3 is CASREGRDQPQHF. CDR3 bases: TGTGCCAGCAGAGAAGGACGGGATCAGCCCCAGCATTTT. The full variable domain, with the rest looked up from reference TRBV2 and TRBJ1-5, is EPEVTQTPSHQVTQMGQEVILRCVPISNHLYFYWYRQILGQKVEFLVSFYNNEISEKSEIFDDQFSVERPDGSNFTLKIRSTKLEDSAMYFCASREGRDQPQHFGDGTRLSIL.

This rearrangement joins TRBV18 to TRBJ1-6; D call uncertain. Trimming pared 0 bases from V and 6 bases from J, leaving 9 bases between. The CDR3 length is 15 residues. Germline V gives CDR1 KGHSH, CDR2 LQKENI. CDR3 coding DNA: TGTGCCAGCTCACCACCCGGGGATCCTAATTCACCCCTCCACTTT. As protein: CASSPPGDPNSPLHF.

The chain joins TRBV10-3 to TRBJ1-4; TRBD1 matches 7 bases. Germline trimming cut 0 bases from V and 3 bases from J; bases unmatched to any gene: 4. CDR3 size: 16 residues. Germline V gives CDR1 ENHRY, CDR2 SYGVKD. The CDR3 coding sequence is TGTGCCATCAGTGAGTCGAACAGGGGCTCTAATGAAAAACTGTTTTTT. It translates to CAISESNRGSNEKLFF.

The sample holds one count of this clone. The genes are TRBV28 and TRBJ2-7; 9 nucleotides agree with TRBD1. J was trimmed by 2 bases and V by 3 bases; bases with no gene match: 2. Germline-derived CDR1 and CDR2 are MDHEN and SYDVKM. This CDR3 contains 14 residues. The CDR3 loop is CASSLDRGPYEQYF. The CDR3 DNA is TGTGCCAGCAGTTTGGACAGGGGCCCCTACGAGCAGTACTTC.

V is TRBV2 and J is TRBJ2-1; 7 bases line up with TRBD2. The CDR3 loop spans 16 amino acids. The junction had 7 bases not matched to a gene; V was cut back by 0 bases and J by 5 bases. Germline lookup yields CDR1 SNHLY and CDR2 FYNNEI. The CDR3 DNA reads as TGTGCCAGCAGTGAAGCGAGAGCGGGGATCAACAATGAGCAGTTCTTC. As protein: CASSEARAGINNEQFF.

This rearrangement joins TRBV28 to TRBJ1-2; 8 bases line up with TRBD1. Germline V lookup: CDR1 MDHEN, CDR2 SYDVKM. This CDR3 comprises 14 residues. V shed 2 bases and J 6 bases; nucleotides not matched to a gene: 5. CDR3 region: CASSLRTGRHGYTF. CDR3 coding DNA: TGTGCCAGCAGTTTAAGGACAGGGAGGCATGGCTACACCTTC.

CDR3 residues: CSVVGHAEGAFF. CDR3 DNA: TGCAGCGTGGTGGGACACGCCGAGGGAGCTTTCTTT. The gene calls are TRBV29-1 and TRBJ1-1; perhaps TRBD1 as D (6 bases). This CDR3 comprises 12 residues. V was pared by 6 bases and J by 10 bases, with 18 bases between. Germline assignment: CDR1 SQVTM and CDR2 ANQGSEA.

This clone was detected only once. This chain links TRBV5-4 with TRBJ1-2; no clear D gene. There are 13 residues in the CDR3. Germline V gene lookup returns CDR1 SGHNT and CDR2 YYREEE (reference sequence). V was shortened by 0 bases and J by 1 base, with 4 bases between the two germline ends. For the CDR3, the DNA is TGTGCCAGCAGCTTGGAGCTTAACTATGGCTACACCTTC. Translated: CASSLELNYGYTF.